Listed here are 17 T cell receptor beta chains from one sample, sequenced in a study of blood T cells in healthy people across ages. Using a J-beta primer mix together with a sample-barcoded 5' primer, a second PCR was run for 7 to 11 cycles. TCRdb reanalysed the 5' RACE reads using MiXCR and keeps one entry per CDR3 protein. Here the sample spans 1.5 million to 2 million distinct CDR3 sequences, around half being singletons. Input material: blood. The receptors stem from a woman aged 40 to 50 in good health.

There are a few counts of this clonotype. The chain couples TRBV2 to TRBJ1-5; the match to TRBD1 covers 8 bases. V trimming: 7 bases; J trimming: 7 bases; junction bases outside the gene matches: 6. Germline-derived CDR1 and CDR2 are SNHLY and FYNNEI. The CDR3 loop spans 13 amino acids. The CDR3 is CASTRTGTQPQHF. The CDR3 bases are TGTGCCAGCACTCGGACAGGGACCCAGCCCCAGCATTTT. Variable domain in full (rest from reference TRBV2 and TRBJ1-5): EPEVTQTPSHQVTQMGQEVILRCVPISNHLYFYWYRQILGQKVEFLVSFYNNEISEKSEIFDDQFSVERPDGSNFTLKIRSTKLEDSAMYFCASTRTGTQPQHFGDGTRLSIL.

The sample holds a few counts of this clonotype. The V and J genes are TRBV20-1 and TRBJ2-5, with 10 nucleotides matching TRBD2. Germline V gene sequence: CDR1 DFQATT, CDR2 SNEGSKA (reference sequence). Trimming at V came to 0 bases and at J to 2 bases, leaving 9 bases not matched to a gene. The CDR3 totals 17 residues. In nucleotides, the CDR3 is TGCAGTGCTAGAGATCTGGGACTAGCGTTAGATCAAGAGACCCAGTACTTC. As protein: CSARDLGLALDQETQYF.

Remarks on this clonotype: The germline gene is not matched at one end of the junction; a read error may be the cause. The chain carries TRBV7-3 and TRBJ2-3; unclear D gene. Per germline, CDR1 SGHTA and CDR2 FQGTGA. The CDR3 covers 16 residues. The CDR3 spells CPSSTGGASSTDTQYF. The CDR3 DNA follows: TGTCCCAGCAGCACTGGCGGAGCCTCTAGCACAGATACGCAGTATTTT.

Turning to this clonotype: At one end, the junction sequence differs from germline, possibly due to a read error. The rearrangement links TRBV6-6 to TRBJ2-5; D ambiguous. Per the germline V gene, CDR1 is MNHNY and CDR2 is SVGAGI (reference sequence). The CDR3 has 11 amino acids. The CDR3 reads CAGSLIETQYF. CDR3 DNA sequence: TGTGCCGGCAGCCTTATAGAGACCCAGTACTTC.

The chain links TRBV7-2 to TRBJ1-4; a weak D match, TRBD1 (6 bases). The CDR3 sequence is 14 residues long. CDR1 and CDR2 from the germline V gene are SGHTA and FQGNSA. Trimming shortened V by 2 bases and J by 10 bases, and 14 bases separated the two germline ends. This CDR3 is CASSLTGRIGKLFF. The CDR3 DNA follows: TGTGCCAGCAGCTTAACAGGGCGGATCGGAAAACTGTTTTTT.

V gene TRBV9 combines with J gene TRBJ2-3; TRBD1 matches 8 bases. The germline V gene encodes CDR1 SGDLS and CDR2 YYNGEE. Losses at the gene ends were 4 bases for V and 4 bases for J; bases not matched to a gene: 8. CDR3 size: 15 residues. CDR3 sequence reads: CASSTRTGFPDTQYF. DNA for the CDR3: TGTGCCAGCAGCACACGGACAGGGTTCCCAGATACGCAGTATTTT.

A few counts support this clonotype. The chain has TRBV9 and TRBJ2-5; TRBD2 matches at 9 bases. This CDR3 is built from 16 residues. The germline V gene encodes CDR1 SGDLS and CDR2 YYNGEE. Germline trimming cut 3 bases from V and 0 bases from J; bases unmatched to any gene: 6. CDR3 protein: CASSGLAGRYQETQYF. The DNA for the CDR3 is TGTGCCAGCAGCGGCCTAGCGGGGAGGTACCAAGAGACCCAGTACTTC.

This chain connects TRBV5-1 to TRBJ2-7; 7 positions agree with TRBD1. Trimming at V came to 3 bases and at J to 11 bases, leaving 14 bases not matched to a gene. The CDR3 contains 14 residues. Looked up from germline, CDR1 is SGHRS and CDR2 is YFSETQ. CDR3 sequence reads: CASSYFSGTGEEYF. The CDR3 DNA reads TGCGCCAGCAGCTATTTTTCGGGAACAGGGGAAGAGTACTTC.

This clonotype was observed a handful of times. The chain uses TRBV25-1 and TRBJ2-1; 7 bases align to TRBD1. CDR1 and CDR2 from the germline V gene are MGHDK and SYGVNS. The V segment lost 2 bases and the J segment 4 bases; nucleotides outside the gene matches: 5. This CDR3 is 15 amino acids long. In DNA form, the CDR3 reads TGTGCCAGCAGTGAAGGGACAGATCCTTACAATGAGCAGTTCTTC. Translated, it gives CASSEGTDPYNEQFF.

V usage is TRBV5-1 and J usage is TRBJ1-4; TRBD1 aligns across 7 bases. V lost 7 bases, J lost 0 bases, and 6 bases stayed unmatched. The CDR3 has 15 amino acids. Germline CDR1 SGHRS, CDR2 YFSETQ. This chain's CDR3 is CASGAGGTTNEKLFF. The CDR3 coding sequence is TGCGCCAGCGGGGCAGGGGGAACAACTAATGAAAAACTGTTTTTT. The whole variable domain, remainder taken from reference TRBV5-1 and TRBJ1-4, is KAGVTQTPRYLIKTRGQQVTLSCSPISGHRSVSWYQQTPGQGLQFLFEYFSETQRNKGNFPGRFSGRQFSNSRSEMNVSTLELGDSALYLCASGAGGTTNEKLFFGSGTQLSVL.

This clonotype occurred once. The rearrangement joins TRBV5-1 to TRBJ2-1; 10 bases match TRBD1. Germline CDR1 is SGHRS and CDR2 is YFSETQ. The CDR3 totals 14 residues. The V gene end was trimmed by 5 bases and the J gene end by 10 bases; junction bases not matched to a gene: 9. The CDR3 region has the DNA TGCGCCAGCAGGGGGACAGGGGTTGTAATAGAGCAGTTCTTC. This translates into CASRGTGVVIEQFF.

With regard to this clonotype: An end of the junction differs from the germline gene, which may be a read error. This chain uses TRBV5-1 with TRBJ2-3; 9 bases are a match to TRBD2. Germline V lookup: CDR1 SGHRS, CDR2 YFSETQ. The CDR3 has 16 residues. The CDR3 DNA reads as TGCGCCAGCAGCCAGACTAGCGGAGCTAGCACAGATATGCAGTATTTT. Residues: CASSQTSGASTDMQYF. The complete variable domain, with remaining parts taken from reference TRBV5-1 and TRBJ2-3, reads KAGVTQTPRYLIKTRGQQVTLSCSPISGHRSVSWYQQTPGQGLQFLFEYFSETQRNKGNFPGRFSGRQFSNSRSEMNVSTLELGDSALYLCASSQTSGASTDMQYFGPGTRLTVL.

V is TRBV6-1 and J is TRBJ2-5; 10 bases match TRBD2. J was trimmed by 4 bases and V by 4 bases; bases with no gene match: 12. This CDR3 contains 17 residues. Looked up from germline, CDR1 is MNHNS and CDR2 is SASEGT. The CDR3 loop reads CASSVLSGGAVGETQYF. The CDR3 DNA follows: TGTGCCAGCAGTGTCCTCAGCGGGGGGGCCGTAGGAGAGACCCAGTACTTC.

The CDR3 spells CSARAQRPPYEQYF. DNA of the CDR3: TGCAGTGCTAGAGCCCAGCGTCCACCCTACGAGCAGTACTTC. V and J are TRBV20-1 and TRBJ2-7; the D is unclear. V dropped 1 base and J dropped 2 bases, with 12 bases sitting between them. The germline V gene has CDR1 DFQATT and CDR2 SNEGSKA (reference sequence). This CDR3 has 14 amino acids.

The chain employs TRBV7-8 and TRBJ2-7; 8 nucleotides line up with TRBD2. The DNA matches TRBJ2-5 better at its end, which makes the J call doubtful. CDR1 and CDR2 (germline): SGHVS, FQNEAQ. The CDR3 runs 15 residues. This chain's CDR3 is CASSPRGAAQETQYF. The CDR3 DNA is TGTGCCAGCAGCCCGCGGGGGGCAGCTCAAGAGACCCAGTACTTC.

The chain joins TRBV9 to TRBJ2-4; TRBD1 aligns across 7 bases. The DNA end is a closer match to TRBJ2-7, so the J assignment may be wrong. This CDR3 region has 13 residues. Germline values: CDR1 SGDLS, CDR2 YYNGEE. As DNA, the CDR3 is TGTGCCAGCAGCGCGGGACAGCACTACGAGCAGTACTTC. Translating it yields CASSAGQHYEQYF.

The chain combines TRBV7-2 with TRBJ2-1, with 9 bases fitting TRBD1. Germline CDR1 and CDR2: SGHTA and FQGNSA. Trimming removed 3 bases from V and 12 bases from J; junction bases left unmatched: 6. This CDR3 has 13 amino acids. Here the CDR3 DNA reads TGTGCCAGCAGCTTGGACAGGGGCCCGGGGCAGTTCTTC. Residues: CASSLDRGPGQFF.